The sequence of this TCR beta chain was determined in a study of shared clonotypes between healthy human individuals. Sequenced by immunoSEQ multiplex PCR; TCRdb stores in-frame clones only, minus some. The data contain some 2.4 million clones, more than 85% of them singletons. This CDR3 spans 16 amino acids. From germline, CDR1 is SEHNR and CDR2 FQNEAQ (reference sequence). Trimming removed 4 bases at V and 0 bases at J, with 13 bases between. Sample: naive CD4+ T cells from PBMCs. Stated subset: CD45RA+ positively selected. This rearrangement joins TRBV7-9 to TRBJ1-3; D is perhaps TRBD1 (6 bases). The clonotype comes from a man aged 18 to 29 in good health. Some clones in this sample may be carry-over from other donors' samples. As DNA, the CDR3 is TGTGCCAGCAGCTCGACAGGCCCTCTCTCTGGAAACACCATATATTTT. This encodes CASSSTGPLSGNTIYF.